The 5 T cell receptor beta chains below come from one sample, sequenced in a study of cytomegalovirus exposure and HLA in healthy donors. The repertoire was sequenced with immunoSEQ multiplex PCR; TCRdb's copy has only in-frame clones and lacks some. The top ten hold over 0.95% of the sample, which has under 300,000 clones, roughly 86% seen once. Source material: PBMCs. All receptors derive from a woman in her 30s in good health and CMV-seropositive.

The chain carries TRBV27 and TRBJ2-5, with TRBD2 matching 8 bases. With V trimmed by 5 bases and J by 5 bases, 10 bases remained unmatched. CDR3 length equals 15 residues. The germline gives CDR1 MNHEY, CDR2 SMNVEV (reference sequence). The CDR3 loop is CASSVLSGSYETQYF. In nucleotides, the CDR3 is TGTGCCAGCAGTGTATTAAGCGGGAGTTATGAGACCCAGTACTTC.

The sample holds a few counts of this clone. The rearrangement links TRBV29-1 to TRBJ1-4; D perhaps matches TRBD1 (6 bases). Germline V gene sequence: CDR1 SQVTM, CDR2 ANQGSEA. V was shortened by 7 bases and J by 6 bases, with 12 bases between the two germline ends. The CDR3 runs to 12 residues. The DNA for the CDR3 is TGCAGCGCAACAGGGTCGGATGAAAAACTGTTTTTT. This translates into CSATGSDEKLFF.

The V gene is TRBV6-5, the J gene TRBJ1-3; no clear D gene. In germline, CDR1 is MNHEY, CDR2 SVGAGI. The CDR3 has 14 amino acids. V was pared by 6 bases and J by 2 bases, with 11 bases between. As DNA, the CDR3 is TGTGCCAGCAGGGCACGGGGTGCTGGAAACACCATATATTTT. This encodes CASRARGAGNTIYF.

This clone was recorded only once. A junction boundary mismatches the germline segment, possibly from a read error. As DNA, the CDR3 is TGTGCTAGCAGCCGAGCGGGACAGGGGGGTGAAAAACTGTTTTTT. Translation gives CASSRAGQGGEKLFF. The rearrangement links TRBV7-7 to TRBJ1-4; 11 bases are shared with TRBD1. The CDR3 sequence is 15 residues long. CDR1 is SSHAT and CDR2 is FNYEAQ in the germline V gene (reference sequence). The full variable domain, its missing parts supplied by reference TRBV7-7 and TRBJ1-4, is GAGVSQSPRYKVTKRGQDVTLRCDPISSHATLYWYQQALGQGPEFLTYFNYEAQPDKSGLPSDRFSAERPEGSISTLTIQRTEQRDSAMYRCASSRAGQGGEKLFFGSGTQLSVL.

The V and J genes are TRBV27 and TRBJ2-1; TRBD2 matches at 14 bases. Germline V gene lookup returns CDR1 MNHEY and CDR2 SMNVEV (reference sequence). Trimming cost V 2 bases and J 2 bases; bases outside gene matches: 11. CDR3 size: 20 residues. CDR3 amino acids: CASSLRPGLAGVLAYNEQFF. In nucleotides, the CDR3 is TGTGCCAGCAGTTTAAGGCCGGGACTAGCGGGAGTTCTGGCCTACAATGAGCAGTTCTTC.